This T cell receptor beta chain was sequenced during a study of read filtering for tumor transcriptome and immune sequencing (dated by TCRdb to the early 2020s). The study in broad terms: The cohort had roughly 18 male and 11 to 15 female patients with a mean age of about 66 years, ranging from 47 to 80. One of the main goals was to work out a read-filtering strategy for immune repertoire data, in particular whether clonotypes backed by only a single read should be removed. TCR-region mapped reads per sample ranged from about 4 to 10.27 million with IR-seq versus only 85 to 1273 with RNA-seq. TCR repertoires obtained by targeted immune repertoire sequencing and by bulk whole-transcriptome sequencing performed on the same bone marrow samples were compared. After DNase treatment, whole-transcriptome libraries were prepared with the TruSeq RNA Access Library Prep Kit. By revised international staging, about 8 patients were R-ISS I, about 15 were R-ISS II and over five were R-ISS III.

Judged by its sample share, this clonotype qualifies as medium-sized (0.01 to 0.1%). This clone's antigen is unknown. No much larger clonotype is one base removed from it; base qualities were not supplied. Broad study findings and their caveats: The sorted CD138-negative fraction was composed of a mixed bone marrow immune population rather than of purified T cells. Compared with RNA-seq, IR-seq captured clonotypes at much higher depth and more reliably, and a smaller IR-seq throughput was enough to identify most shared clonotypes. In IR-seq, around four fifths of clonotypes but about 3.5% of total reads were represented by single-read clonotypes, whereas in RNA-seq, 74.6% of clonotypes and roughly 44% of reads were represented by single-read clonotypes. The correlation between IR-seq and RNA-seq shared clonotype proportions rose when single-read clonotypes were removed.

As encoded in the germline V gene, CDR1 is SQVTM while CDR2 is ANQGSEA. Germline trimming: 1 base from V, 8 bases from J; junction bases outside gene matches: 7. CDR3 length: 14 amino acids, cysteine to phenylalanine. Just CDR3 DNA is preserved here, 42 bases in frame from base 1. Bone marrow was sampled from every patient at the time of active disease. Ficoll-Hypaque density gradient centrifugation was used to isolate the bone marrow mononuclear cells. Myeloma plasma cells were removed and CD138-negative cells were collected by negative selection after labeling with CD138 magnetic microbeads on a MACS separator. Purity of the isolated cells was checked by flow cytometry on an Attune NxT using CD138 antibodies. Total RNA was extracted using TRIzol reagent and was quantified on a NanoDrop spectrophotometer. Paired RNA-seq and IR-seq were performed on each patient's CD138-negative bone marrow sample.

TCR libraries were built from about 420 ng RNA with the Immunoverse kit, using molecular barcoded adaptors covering alpha/delta and beta/gamma chains. The same RNA used for transcriptome sequencing was used for TCR library preparation. Sequencing of the TCR libraries was done on an Illumina HiSeq 4000 with 2 x 150 cycles. Per the original workflow: Using MiXCR, which included quality filtering and error correction, TCR reads were aligned to human V, D, J and C references and then assembled into CDR3 clonotypes. Clonotype counts and gene usage diversity were analyzed with the tcR package in R. Raw mapping reads were checked after the RNA-seq reads had been mapped by STAR aligner version 2.5.3a onto the human GRCh37 genome. To test how sequencing depth affected the clonotypes detected, IR-seq fastq files were randomly downsampled with Seqtk 1.3. The public reads were run again by TCRdb, first through fastp at Q25 and then through MiXCR, and only productive beta chains were kept. Each record represents a unique CDR3 protein, reported with the most common genes and DNA among its rows. The V and J calls and clone size are TCRdb's, not the authors'. The sample yields about 38,000 distinct CDR3 sequences; 14% were counted once. The ten largest clonotypes hold roughly 18% of the sample.

Input material: a population of CD138-negative cells sorted from bone marrow. Interpreted using the paper, the cell subset or site label stands for: bone marrow mononuclear cells depleted of CD138+ plasma/myeloma cells by negative magnetic selection. Recombination connected TRBV29-1 to TRBJ2-1; the junction holds 8 bases that match TRBD2. The sequence derives from a donor at least 40 years old with multiple myeloma. CDR3 sequence: CSVEGGGPRYEQFF. The DNA sequence is TGCAGCGTTGAAGGCGGGGGGCCAAGGTATGAGCAGTTCTTC.